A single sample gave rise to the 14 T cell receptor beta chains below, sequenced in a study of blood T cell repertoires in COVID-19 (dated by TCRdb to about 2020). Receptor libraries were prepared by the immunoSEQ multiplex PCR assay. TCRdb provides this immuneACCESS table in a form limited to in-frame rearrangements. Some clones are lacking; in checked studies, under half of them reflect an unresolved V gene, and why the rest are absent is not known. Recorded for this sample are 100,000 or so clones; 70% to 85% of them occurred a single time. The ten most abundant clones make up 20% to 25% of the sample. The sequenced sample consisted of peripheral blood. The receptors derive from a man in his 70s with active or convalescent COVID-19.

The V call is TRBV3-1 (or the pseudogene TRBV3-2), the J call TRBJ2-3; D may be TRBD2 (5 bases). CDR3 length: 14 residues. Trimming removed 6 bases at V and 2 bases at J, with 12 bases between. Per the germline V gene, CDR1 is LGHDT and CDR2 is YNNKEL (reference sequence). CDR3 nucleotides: TGTGCCAGCAGGGGAATTAGCGACACAGATACGCAGTATTTT. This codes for CASRGISDTDTQYF.

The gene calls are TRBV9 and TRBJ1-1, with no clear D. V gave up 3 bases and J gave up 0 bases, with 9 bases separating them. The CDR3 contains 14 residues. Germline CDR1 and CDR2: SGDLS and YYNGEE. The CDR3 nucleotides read TGTGCCAGCAGCGCGGGGAGCTTGAACACTGAAGCTTTCTTT. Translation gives CASSAGSLNTEAFF.

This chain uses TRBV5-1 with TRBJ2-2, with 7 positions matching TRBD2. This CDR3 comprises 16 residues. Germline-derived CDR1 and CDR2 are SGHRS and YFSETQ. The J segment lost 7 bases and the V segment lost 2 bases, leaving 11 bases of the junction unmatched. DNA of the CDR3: TGCGCCAGCAGCTTAAATGGGGGGGACCGATACGGGGAGCTGTTTTTT. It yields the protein CASSLNGGDRYGELFF. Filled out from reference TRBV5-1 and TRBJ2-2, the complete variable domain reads KAGVTQTPRYLIKTRGQQVTLSCSPISGHRSVSWYQQTPGQGLQFLFEYFSETQRNKGNFPGRFSGRQFSNSRSEMNVSTLELGDSALYLCASSLNGGDRYGELFFGEGSRLTVL.

In nucleotides, the CDR3 is TGTGCCAGCAAACGGGAGGAGCAGCCCCAGCATTTT. Protein: CASKREEQPQHF. The rearrangement uses TRBV28 and TRBJ1-5; no reliable D call. The CDR3 sequence is 12 residues long. Germline V gene sequence: CDR1 MDHEN, CDR2 SYDVKM. Trimming shortened V by 7 bases and J by 7 bases, and 11 bases separated the two germline ends. Combining the CDR3 with reference TRBV28 and TRBJ1-5 gives the whole variable domain DVKVTQSSRYLVKRTGEKVFLECVQDMDHENMFWYRQDPGLGLRLIYFSYDVKMKEKGDIPEGYSVSREKKERFSLILESASTNQTSMYLCASKREEQPQHFGDGTRLSIL.

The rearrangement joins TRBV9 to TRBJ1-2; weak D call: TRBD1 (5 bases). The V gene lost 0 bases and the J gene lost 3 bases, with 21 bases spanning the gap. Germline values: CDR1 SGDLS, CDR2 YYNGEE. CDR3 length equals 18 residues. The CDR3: CASSVAYEKQVPHYGYTF. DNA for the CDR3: TGTGCCAGCAGCGTAGCCTACGAGAAACAGGTCCCTCACTATGGCTACACCTTC.

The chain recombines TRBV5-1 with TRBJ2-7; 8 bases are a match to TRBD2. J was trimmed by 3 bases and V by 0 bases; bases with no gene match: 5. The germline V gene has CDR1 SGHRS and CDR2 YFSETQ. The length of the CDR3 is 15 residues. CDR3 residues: CASSLGVSGSYEQYF. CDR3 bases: TGCGCCAGCAGCTTGGGGGTCAGCGGGAGCTACGAGCAGTACTTC.

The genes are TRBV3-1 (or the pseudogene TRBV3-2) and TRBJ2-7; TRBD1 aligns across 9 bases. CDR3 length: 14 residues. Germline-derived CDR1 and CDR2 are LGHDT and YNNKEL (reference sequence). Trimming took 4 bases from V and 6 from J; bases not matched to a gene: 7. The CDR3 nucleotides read TGTGCCAGCAGCCTCCGGACAGGGGTGGGCGAGCAGTACTTC. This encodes CASSLRTGVGEQYF.

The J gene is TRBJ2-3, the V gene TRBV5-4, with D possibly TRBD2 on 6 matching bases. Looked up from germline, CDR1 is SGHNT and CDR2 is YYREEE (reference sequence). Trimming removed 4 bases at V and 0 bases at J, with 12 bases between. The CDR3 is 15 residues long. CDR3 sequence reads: CASSGRDSSTDTQYF. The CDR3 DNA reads TGTGCCAGCAGCGGCCGGGACTCTAGCACAGATACGCAGTATTTT.

CDR3 sequence reads: CASSIRGLLAGEGEQFF. Here the CDR3 DNA reads TGTGCCAGTAGTATCCGGGGACTACTAGCGGGAGAGGGTGAGCAGTTCTTC. V usage is TRBV19 and J usage is TRBJ2-1; TRBD2 matches at 11 bases. This CDR3 is 17 amino acids long. The germline gives CDR1 LNHDA, CDR2 SQIVND (reference sequence). The J segment lost 9 bases and the V segment lost 3 bases, leaving 13 bases of the junction unmatched.

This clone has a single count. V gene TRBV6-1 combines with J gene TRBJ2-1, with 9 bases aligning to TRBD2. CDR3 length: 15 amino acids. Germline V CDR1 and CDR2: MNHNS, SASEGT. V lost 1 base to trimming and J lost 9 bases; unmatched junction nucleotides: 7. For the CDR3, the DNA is TGTGCCAGCAGTGAAGTGGCGGGAGGGCTTTCTGAGCAGTTCTTC. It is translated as CASSEVAGGLSEQFF.

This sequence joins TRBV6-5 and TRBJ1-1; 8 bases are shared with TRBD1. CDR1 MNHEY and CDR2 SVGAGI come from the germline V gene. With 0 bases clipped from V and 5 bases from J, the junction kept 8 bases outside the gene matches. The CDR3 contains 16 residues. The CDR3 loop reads CASSYSAGQGLTEAFF. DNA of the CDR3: TGTGCCAGCAGTTACTCCGCTGGACAGGGTCTTACTGAAGCTTTCTTT.

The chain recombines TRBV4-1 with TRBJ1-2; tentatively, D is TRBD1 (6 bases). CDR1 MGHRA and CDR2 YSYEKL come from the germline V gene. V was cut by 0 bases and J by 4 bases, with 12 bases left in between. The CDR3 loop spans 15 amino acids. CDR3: CASSQDWQGPYGYTF. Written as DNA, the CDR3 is TGCGCCAGCAGCCAAGATTGGCAGGGGCCCTATGGCTACACCTTC.

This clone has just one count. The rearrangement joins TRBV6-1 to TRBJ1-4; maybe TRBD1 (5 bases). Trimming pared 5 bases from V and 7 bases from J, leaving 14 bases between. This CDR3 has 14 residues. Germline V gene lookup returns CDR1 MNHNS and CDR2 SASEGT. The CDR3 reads CASSWEGRGEKLFF. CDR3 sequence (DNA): TGTGCCAGCAGTTGGGAGGGAAGGGGTGAAAAACTGTTTTTT.

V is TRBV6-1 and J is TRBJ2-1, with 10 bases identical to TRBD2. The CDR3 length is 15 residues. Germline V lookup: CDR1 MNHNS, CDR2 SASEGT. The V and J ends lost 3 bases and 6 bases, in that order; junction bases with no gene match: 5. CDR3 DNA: TGTGCCAGCAGTGAGTGGACTAGCGGATTCAATGAGCAGTTCTTC. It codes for CASSEWTSGFNEQFF.